Listed here is a single TCR beta chain. The germline gives CDR1 ENHRY, CDR2 SYGVKD. V trimming: 6 bases; J trimming: 5 bases; junction bases outside the gene matches: 8. This CDR3 comprises 16 residues. It was across several immunoSEQ plates that each subset's genomic DNA was evenly split. The data were produced by immunoSEQ multiplex PCR, yet TCRdb's version contains in-frame clones alone and is incomplete. This sample has a few million clones, with roughly nine tenths found just once. This specimen comes from a study of shared clonotypes between healthy human individuals. J is TRBJ2-3 and V is TRBV10-3, with TRBD2 matching over 13 bases. Sequenced sample: naive CD4+ T cells sorted from blood. The subset here: CD45RA+ positively selected. The receptor was isolated from a young man in good health. CDR3 bases: TGTGCCATCAGCGCAACTAGCGGGGGGGAAATAGATACGCAGTATTTT. Its translation: CAISATSGGEIDTQYF.